This T cell receptor (beta chain) emerged from a study of T-cell memory formation after mild COVID-19. About the research overall: Each donor largely had its own TCR clusters.

Barcoded TCR alpha and TCR beta cDNA libraries with UMIs came from 5'RACE using constant-segment primers. TCRdb redid the calling of the 5' RACE reads with MiXCR, one entry per CDR3 protein. The sample has around 34,000 distinct CDR3 sequences; 7.7% are singletons. Per germline, CDR1 MGHRA and CDR2 YSYEKL. CDR3 length: 16 amino acids. V dropped 2 bases and J dropped 3 bases, with 15 bases sitting between them. This clonotype was seen at least ten times. Its matching antigen is unknown. Study-wide results and caveats: The authors did not confirm SARS-CoV-2 specificity of second-wave clones peaking day 37. A balance of CD4 and CD8 characterized clones contracting day 15 to 85, whereas later expanders leaned CD4+.

The rearrangement links TRBV4-1 to TRBJ2-3, with a tentative D call TRBD2 (7 bases). This sequence was found in a man aged 18 to 30 who had mild COVID-19 (a few samples of this study predate the infection). Cell type and time point are not known. Sequencing was done on a sample of PBMCs or a T cell subset sorted from them (not recorded which). The CDR3, as DNA: TGCGCCAGCAGCCAACCTAGAAGGGGGGGGACAGATACGCAGTATTTT. Translated: CASSQPRRGGTDTQYF.